These 12 T cell receptor beta chains originate from one sample sequenced in a study of T cell changes during pregnancy in multiple sclerosis. Assay: immunoSEQ multiplex PCR; the TCRdb copy retains only in-frame clones and omits some. The sample includes more than 65,000 clones, 88% of them seen just once. The sample here was peripheral blood, taken before pregnancy. These receptors all come from a female donor with multiple sclerosis, enrolled in a pregnancy study.

Of note for this clone: Other DNA sequences from this sample encode an identical CDR3 as well. The chain joins TRBV5-1 to TRBJ2-2; 11 nucleotides line up with TRBD1. The CDR3 spans 16 residues. Losses at the gene ends were 4 bases for V and 2 bases for J; bases not matched to a gene: 4. Germline assignment: CDR1 SGHRS and CDR2 YFSETQ. DNA for the CDR3: TGCGCCAGCAGCCTTGGACAGGGGGCTAACACCGGGGAGCTGTTTTTT. Protein: CASSLGQGANTGELFF.

In regard to this clone: Compared with germline, one end of the junction differs, possibly owing to a read error. The chain recombines TRBV5-1 with TRBJ2-1; maybe TRBD1 (5 bases). The germline V gene encodes CDR1 SGHRS and CDR2 YFSETQ. The CDR3 spans 11 residues. The CDR3, as DNA: TGCGCCAGCAGCTTGGAGGGGCCGTTGGTCTTC. Translation gives CASSLEGPLVF.

This chain uses TRBV6-6 with TRBJ2-7; 7 bases are a match to TRBD1. Trimming at V came to 5 bases and at J to 5 bases, leaving 3 bases not matched to a gene. This CDR3 comprises 12 residues. Germline-derived CDR1 and CDR2 are MNHNY and SVGAGI (reference sequence). The CDR3 nucleotides read TGTGCCAGCAGTATCGACAGGGACGAGCAGTACTTC. This codes for CASSIDRDEQYF.

This rearrangement joins TRBV6-1 to TRBJ1-6; 7 positions match TRBD1. The CDR3 has 16 residues. The ends lost 4 bases at V and 10 bases at J; junction bases unmatched: 13. Germline CDR1 and CDR2: MNHNS and SASEGT. The chain's CDR3 is CASSAFTGDAHSPLHF. CDR3 DNA sequence: TGTGCCAGCAGTGCTTTTACAGGGGATGCCCACTCACCCCTCCACTTT.

The chain joins TRBV27 to TRBJ1-1, with D unresolved. Trimming took 1 base from V and 1 from J, leaving 7 bases between them. Germline-derived CDR1 and CDR2 are MNHEY and SMNVEV (reference sequence). The length of the CDR3 is 14 residues. This CDR3 reads CASSLFWANTEAFF. In nucleotides, the CDR3 is TGTGCCAGCAGTTTATTTTGGGCGAACACTGAAGCTTTCTTT.

J is TRBJ1-1 and V is TRBV29-1; TRBD1 might be the D (5 bases). CDR3 length: 12 amino acids. Per the germline V gene, CDR1 is SQVTM and CDR2 is ANQGSEA. The V end was cut by 3 bases, the J end by 5 bases, with 10 bases between. CDR3 region: CSVEGGGTEAFF. Here the CDR3 DNA reads TGCAGCGTTGAGGGCGGGGGTACTGAAGCTTTCTTT.

V gene TRBV25-1 combines with J gene TRBJ1-2; D remains ambiguous. Deletions cut 5 bases from V and 4 bases from J, with 11 bases between. Germline V gene lookup returns CDR1 MGHDK and CDR2 SYGVNS. The CDR3 runs 13 residues. The CDR3 region is CASSPRGFYGYTF. In DNA, the CDR3 is TGTGCCAGCAGTCCGCGGGGTTTCTATGGCTACACCTTC.

The rearrangement joins TRBV18 to TRBJ2-7; D unclear. The CDR3 extends over 15 amino acids. The germline gives CDR1 KGHSH, CDR2 LQKENI. Trimming removed 0 bases at V and 3 bases at J, with 12 bases between. The CDR3 loop reads CASSPPSRGGYEQYF. CDR3 coding DNA: TGTGCCAGCTCACCACCGAGCCGCGGCGGCTACGAGCAGTACTTC. The full variable domain, with the rest looked up from reference TRBV18 and TRBJ2-7, is NAGVMQNPRHLVRRRGQEARLRCSPMKGHSHVYWYRQLPEEGLKFMVYLQKENIIDESGMPKERFSAEFPKEGPSILRIQQVVRGDSAAYFCASSPPSRGGYEQYFGPGTRLTVT.

The V call is TRBV4-1, the J call TRBJ2-1; D is unresolved. The germline gives CDR1 MGHRA, CDR2 YSYEKL. The length of the CDR3 is 13 residues. Deletions cut 4 bases from V and 6 bases from J, with 10 bases between. The CDR3 DNA sequence: TGCGCCAGCAGCCTGCCCCACGGCAATGAGCAGTTCTTC. It codes for CASSLPHGNEQFF.

The chain joins TRBV29-1 to TRBJ1-1; D is unclear. Per germline, CDR1 SQVTM and CDR2 ANQGSEA. V was shortened by 4 bases and J by 2 bases, with 11 bases between the two germline ends. This CDR3 is 13 amino acids long. The CDR3 DNA follows: TGCAGCGTTGGGTACAGAGCTAACACTGAAGCTTTCTTT. Its protein is CSVGYRANTEAFF.

This clone was seen a few times. V and J are TRBV7-9 and TRBJ1-5; no clear D gene. The CDR3 has 14 residues. Germline V gene lookup returns CDR1 SEHNR and CDR2 FQNEAQ (reference sequence). Trimming shortened V by 5 bases and J by 4 bases, and 12 bases separated the two germline ends. CDR3: CASSPGSGNQPQHF. The CDR3 nucleotides read TGTGCCAGCAGCCCCGGGAGTGGGAATCAGCCCCAGCATTTT.

The CDR3 loop is CASSARSGGGDDTGELFF. CDR3 coding DNA: TGTGCCAGCAGCGCGCGTAGCGGGGGGGGTGACGACACCGGGGAGCTGTTTTTT. The rearrangement joins TRBV9 to TRBJ2-2, with 11 bases lining up with TRBD2. Germline CDR1 is SGDLS and CDR2 is YYNGEE. There are 18 residues in the CDR3. The junction had 10 bases not matched to a gene; V was cut back by 3 bases and J by 3 bases. The entire variable domain, with the rest obtained from reference TRBV9 and TRBJ2-2, is as follows: DSGVTQTPKHLITATGQRVTLRCSPRSGDLSVYWYQQSLDQGLQFLIQYYNGEERAKGNILERFSAQQFPDLHSELNLSSLELGDSALYFCASSARSGGGDDTGELFFGEGSRLTVL.